This TCR beta chain was captured by sequencing in a study of blood T cell repertoires in COVID-19. Study-level information: Sites in the United States, Italy and Spain provided acute and convalescent COVID-19 samples. From T cells, B-cell-depleted T cells, or PBMCs came the material, which was cDNA or gDNA.

Between the trimmed V and J ends, which lost 4 bases and 9 bases, there was a span of 10 bases. The germline gives CDR1 MGHDK, CDR2 SYGVNS. The CDR3 is 11 amino acids. Authors' processing steps: Reference gene primers were amplified, and this amplification served to estimate nucleated cell counts. Sequencing used immunoSEQ multiplex PCR; TCRdb keeps in-frame clones, though not all of them. V, J and clone size derive from that table, while D and trimming were established from the DNA sequence. The repertoire holds over 120,000 clones, with 80% to 90% as singletons. This chain links TRBV25-1 with TRBJ2-7, with D maybe TRBD1 (6 bases). Sequencing was done on a sample of peripheral blood. This receptor was obtained from a woman between 50 and 59 years old with acute or convalescent COVID-19. The CDR3 here is CASSGDTRQYF. The CDR3 region has the DNA TGTGCCAGCAGTGGGGACACTCGGCAGTACTTC.